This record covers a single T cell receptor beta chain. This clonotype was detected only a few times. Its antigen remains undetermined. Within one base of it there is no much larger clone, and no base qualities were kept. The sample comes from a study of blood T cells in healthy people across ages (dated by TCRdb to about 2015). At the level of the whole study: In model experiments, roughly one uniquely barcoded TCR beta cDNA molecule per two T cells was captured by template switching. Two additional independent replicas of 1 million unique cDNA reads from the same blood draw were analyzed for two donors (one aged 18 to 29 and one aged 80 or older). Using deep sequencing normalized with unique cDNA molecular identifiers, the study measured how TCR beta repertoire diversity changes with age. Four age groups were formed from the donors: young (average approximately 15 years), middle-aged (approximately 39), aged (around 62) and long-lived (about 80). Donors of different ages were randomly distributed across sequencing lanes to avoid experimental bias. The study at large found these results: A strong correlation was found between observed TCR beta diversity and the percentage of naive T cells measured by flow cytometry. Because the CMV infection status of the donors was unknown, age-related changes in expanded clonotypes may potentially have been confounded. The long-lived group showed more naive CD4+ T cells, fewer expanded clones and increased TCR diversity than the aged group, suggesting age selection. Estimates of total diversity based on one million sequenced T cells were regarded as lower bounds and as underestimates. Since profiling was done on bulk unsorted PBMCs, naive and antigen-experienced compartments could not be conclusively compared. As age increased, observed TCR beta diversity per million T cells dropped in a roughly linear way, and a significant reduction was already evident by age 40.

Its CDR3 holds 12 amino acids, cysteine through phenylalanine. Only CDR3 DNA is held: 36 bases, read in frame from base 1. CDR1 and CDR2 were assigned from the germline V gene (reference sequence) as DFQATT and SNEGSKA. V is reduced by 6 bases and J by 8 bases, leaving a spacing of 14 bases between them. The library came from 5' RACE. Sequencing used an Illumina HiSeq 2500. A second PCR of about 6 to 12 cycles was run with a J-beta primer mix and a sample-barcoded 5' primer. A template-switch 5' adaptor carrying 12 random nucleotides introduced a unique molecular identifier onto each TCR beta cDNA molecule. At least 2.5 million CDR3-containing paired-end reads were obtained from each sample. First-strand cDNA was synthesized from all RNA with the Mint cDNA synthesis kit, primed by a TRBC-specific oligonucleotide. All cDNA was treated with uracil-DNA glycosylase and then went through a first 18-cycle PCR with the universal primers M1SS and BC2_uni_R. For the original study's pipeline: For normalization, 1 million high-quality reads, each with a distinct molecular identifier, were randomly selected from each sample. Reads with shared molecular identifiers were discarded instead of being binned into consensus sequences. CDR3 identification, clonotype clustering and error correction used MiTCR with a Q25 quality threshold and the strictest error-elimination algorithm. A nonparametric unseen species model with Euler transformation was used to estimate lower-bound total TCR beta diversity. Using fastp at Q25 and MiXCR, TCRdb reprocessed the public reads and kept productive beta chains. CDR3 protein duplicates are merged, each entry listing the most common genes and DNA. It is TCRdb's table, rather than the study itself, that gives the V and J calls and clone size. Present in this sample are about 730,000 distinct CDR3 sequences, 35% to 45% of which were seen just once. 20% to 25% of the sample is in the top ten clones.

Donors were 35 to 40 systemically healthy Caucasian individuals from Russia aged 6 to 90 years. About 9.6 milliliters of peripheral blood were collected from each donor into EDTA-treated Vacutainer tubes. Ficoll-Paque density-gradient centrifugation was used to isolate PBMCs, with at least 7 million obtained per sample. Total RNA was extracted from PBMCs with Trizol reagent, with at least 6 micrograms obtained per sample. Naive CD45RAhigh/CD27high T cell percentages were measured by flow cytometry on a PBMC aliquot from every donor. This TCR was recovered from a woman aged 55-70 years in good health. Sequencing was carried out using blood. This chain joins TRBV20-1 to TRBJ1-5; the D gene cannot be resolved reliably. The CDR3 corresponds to CSANRESKPQHF. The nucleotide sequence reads TGCAGTGCCAACCGGGAGAGTAAGCCCCAGCATTTT.